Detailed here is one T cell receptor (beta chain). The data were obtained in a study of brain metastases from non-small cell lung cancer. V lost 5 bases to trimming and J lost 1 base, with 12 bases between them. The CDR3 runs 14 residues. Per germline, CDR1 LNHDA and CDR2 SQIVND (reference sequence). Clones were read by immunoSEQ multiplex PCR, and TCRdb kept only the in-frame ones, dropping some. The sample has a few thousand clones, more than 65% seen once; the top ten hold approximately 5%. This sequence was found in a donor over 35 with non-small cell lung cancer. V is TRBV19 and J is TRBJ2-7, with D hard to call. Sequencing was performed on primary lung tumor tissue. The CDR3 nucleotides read TGTGCCAGTAGTCCTACCTTTTCGTCCTACGAGCAGTACTTC. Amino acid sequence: CASSPTFSSYEQYF.